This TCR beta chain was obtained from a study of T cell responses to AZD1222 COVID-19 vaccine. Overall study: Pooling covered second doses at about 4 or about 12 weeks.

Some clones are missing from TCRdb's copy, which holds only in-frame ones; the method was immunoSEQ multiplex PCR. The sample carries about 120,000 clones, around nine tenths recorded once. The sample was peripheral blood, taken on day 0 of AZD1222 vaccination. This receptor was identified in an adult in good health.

In DNA form, the CDR3 reads TGTGCCAGCTCACCAAGCTCGGACAGGGGCAATGAGCAGTTCTTC. This sequence encodes CASSPSSDRGNEQFF. The chain recombines TRBV18 with TRBJ2-1; 9 bases agree with TRBD1. V was clipped by 2 bases and J by 6 bases; unmatched bases: 5. Germline values: CDR1 KGHSH, CDR2 LQKENI. CDR3 length: 15 residues.